The clone carrying this TCR beta chain appeared once. Its antigen is unknown. This sample was included in a study of cytomegalovirus exposure and HLA in healthy donors. Background on the study: The approximately 710 first-cohort repertoires and the 130 or so validation repertoires shared the same platform, a later analysis reported.

Using immunoSEQ multiplex PCR, the repertoire was profiled, and TCRdb retains in-frame clones only, with some absent. The data show 95,000 to 150,000 clones, about 94% seen once. Study-level points and caveats: That first-cohort TCR clusters tended to co-occur in the 90 to 150 validation repertoires was found in a later analysis.

The germline V gene encodes CDR1 SNHLY and CDR2 FYNNEI. This CDR3 has 15 amino acids. V was clipped by 7 bases and J by 1 base; unmatched bases: 6. What was sequenced was PBMCs. The sequence came from a woman between 18 and 29 years old in good health and CMV-seronegative. J is TRBJ2-2 and V is TRBV2, with 7 bases fitting TRBD2. In DNA, the CDR3 is TGTGCCAGCATGGGCAGGGAGGGGAACACCGGGGAGCTGTTTTTT. This codes for CASMGREGNTGELFF.